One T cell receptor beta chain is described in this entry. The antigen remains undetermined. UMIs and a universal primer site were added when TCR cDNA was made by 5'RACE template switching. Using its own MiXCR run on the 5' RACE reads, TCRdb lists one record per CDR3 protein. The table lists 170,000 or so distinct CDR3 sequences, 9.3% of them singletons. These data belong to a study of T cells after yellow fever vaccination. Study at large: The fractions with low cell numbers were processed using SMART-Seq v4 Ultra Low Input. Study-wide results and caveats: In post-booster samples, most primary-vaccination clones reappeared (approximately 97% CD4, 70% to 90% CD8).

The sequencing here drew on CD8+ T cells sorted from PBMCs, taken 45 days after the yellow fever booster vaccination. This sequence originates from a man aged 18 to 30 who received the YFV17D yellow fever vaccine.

The CDR3 bases are TGTGCCAGCAGCCAACCCTGGACGGGGGGGACTAAAAAAAACACCGGGGAGCTGTTTTTT. Its translation is CASSQPWTGGTKKNTGELFF. This chain joins TRBV4-2 and TRBJ2-2, with TRBD2 matching 8 bases. V trimming: 2 bases; J trimming: 2 bases; junction bases outside the gene matches: 16. The CDR3 runs 20 residues. Germline loops: CDR1 LGHNA, CDR2 YNFKEQ.